In this sample, the clone carrying this T cell receptor beta chain turned up a few times. The target antigen is unknown. This entry comes from a study of regulatory T cells in long-lasting Graves disease. Time point described: newly diagnosed GD, antithyroid drugs for less than 3 months. Construction of the TCR library relied on RNA isolated from PBMCs. General study points: Examination was confined to peripheral blood, excluding thyroid tissue.

Libraries of TCR beta came from iRepertoire HTBI primers plus Arm-PCR of CDR3 regions. TCRdb redid the calling of the multiplex PCR reads with MiXCR, one entry per CDR3 protein. The sample lists 400,000 to 500,000 distinct CDR3 sequences, approximately 15% occurring once. Germline CDR1 is SQVTM and CDR2 is ANQGSEA. The CDR3 totals 10 residues. The germline V and J ends were trimmed by 6 bases and 8 bases, with 10 bases remaining between them. These same data were also listed under a study on T cells in Graves' hyperthyroidism and ophthalmopathy. This second study notes: Each diagnosis drew on symptoms, thyroxine, TRAb, thyroid ultrasound and orbital computed tomography findings.

The starting material was peripheral blood mononuclear cells (PBMCs), obtained at new diagnosis, from a patient treated with antithyroid drugs. This chain connects TRBV29-1 to TRBJ1-1; D not certain. The source of this sequence is a woman aged 50 to 60 with Graves disease. Here the CDR3 reads CSVSEGEAFF. As DNA, the CDR3 is TGCAGCGTATCCGAAGGGGAAGCTTTCTTT. The full variable domain, rest sourced from reference TRBV29-1 and TRBJ1-1, is SAVISQKPSRDICQRGTSLTIQCQVDSQVTMMFWYRQQPGQSLTLIATANQGSEATYESGFVIDKFPISRPNLTFSTLTVSNMSPEDSSIYLCSVSEGEAFFGQGTRLTVV.